A single count supports the clone carrying this T cell receptor beta chain. As yet, its antigen is unknown. These data originate in a study of siplizumab effects on memory and regulatory T cells. Whole-study results and caveats: Among alloreactive clones, only a minor fraction mapped to unstimulated subsets. Suppressive function of proliferating Tregs from siplizumab cultures was not confirmed.

Only in-frame clones appear in the TCRdb table, and some are missing; sequencing was by immunoSEQ multiplex PCR. Among over 80,000 clones, approximately 86% were seen once, and the ten largest hold under 2%. In germline, CDR1 is MNHEY, CDR2 SVGAGI. The J segment lost 8 bases and the V segment lost 6 bases, leaving 6 bases of the junction unmatched. CDR3 length equals 12 residues. This clonotype was sampled from a human donor in good health. Sequences were obtained from Tregs sorted from blood. The chain employs TRBV6-5 and TRBJ1-1, with 7 bases fitting TRBD1. As DNA, the CDR3 is TGTGCCAGCAGCAACAGGGGAACAGAAGCTTTCTTT. This encodes CASSNRGTEAFF.